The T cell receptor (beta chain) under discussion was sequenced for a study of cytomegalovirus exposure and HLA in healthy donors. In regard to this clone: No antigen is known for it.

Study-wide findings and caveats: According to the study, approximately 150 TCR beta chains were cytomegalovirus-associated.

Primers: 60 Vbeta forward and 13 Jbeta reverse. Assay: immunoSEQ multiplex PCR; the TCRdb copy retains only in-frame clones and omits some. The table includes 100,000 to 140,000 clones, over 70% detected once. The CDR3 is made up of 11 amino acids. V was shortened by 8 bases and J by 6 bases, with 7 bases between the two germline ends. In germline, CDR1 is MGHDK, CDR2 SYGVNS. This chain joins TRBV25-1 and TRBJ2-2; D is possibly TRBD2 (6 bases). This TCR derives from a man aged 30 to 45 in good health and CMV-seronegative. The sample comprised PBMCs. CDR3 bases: TGTGCCAGCTTAGCGGCCGGGGAGCTGTTTTTT. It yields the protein CASLAAGELFF. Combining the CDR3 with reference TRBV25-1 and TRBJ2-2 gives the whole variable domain EADIYQTPRYLVIGTGKKITLECSQTMGHDKMYWYQQDPGMELHLIHYSYGVNSTEKGDLSSESTVSRIRTEHFPLTLESARPSHTSQYLCASLAAGELFFGEGSRLTVL.